Shown below are 10 T cell receptor beta chains from a single sample sequenced in a study of cytomegalovirus exposure and HLA in healthy donors. Use of 60 Vbeta and 13 Jbeta primers characterized the PCR. The protocol was immunoSEQ multiplex PCR, while the TCRdb copy is restricted to in-frame clones and leaves out a portion. The data hold roughly 190,000 clones, with almost 80% observed a single time. The sequenced sample was PBMCs. These receptors came from a woman aged 18-35 years in good health and CMV-seronegative.

This clone occurred a few times. The rearrangement links TRBV5-1 to TRBJ2-2, with D possibly TRBD1 on 5 matching bases. The CDR3 extends over 14 amino acids. Germline assignment: CDR1 SGHRS and CDR2 YFSETQ. Trimming stripped 0 bases from V and 8 bases from J, with 11 bases between. Here the CDR3 reads CASSLDGAPGELFF. The CDR3 nucleotides read TGCGCCAGCAGCTTGGATGGGGCGCCAGGGGAGCTGTTTTTT.

The rearrangement uses TRBV18 and TRBJ2-1; weak D call: TRBD2 (5 bases). Germline V gene sequence: CDR1 KGHSH, CDR2 LQKENI. The CDR3 consists of 13 residues. V dropped 6 bases and J dropped 5 bases, with 11 bases sitting between them. DNA for the CDR3: TGTGCCAGCTCGCCGGCGGGTGACAATGAGCAGTTCTTC. Translating gives CASSPAGDNEQFF.

This rearrangement joins TRBV28 to TRBJ1-1, with D unresolved. This CDR3 region has 13 residues. V lost 2 bases, J lost 1 base, and 5 bases lay in between. Germline-derived CDR1 and CDR2 are MDHEN and SYDVKM. The CDR3 here is CASSLERNTEAFF. CDR3 in DNA: TGTGCCAGCAGTTTAGAGAGGAACACTGAAGCTTTCTTT.

This clone has a handful of counts. V and J are TRBV5-6 and TRBJ1-3, with D possibly matching TRBD1 (5 bases). The CDR3 has 14 residues. V gave up 3 bases and J gave up 7 bases, with 14 bases separating them. Germline V gene data show CDR1 as SGHDT and CDR2 as YYEEEE. Written as DNA, the CDR3 is TGTGCCAGCAGCTCCCAGGGAGGGTCGAACACCATATATTTT. Amino acid sequence: CASSSQGGSNTIYF.

The gene calls are TRBV4-1 and TRBJ1-2; 8 bases are shared with TRBD1. CDR3 length: 17 amino acids. CDR1 and CDR2 (germline): MGHRA, YSYEKL. V trimming: 0 bases; J trimming: 4 bases; junction bases outside the gene matches: 10. CDR3 sequence (DNA): TGCGCCAGCAGCCAAGATACCCCGGGACAGGTTGCCTATGGCTACACCTTC. It translates to CASSQDTPGQVAYGYTF.

This rearrangement joins TRBV5-4 to TRBJ1-2; perhaps TRBD1 as D (5 bases). The length of the CDR3 is 14 residues. V lost 2 bases to trimming and J lost 4 bases, with 12 bases between them. The germline gives CDR1 SGHNT, CDR2 YYREEE (reference sequence). The CDR3 DNA is TGTGCCAGCAGCTTAAAGGGGAATACCTATGGCTACACCTTC. This codes for CASSLKGNTYGYTF.

The V and J genes are TRBV5-8 and TRBJ2-7; 7 bases agree with TRBD1. With V trimmed by 7 bases and J by 3 bases, 13 bases remained unmatched. The CDR3 spans 15 residues. CDR1 SGHTS and CDR2 YDEGEE come from the germline V gene. The CDR3 loop reads CASQLGFGQDYEQYF. CDR3 DNA: TGTGCCAGCCAACTTGGGTTCGGACAGGACTACGAGCAGTACTTC.

This clone was found a few times. The chain uses TRBV5-1 and TRBJ1-1; 9 nucleotides agree with TRBD1. There are 15 residues in the CDR3. The ends lost 0 bases at V and 4 bases at J; junction bases unmatched: 4. Germline V gene sequence: CDR1 SGHRS, CDR2 YFSETQ. CDR3 sequence (DNA): TGCGCCAGCAGCTTGGGACAGGGGGTGATCACTGAAGCTTTCTTT. As protein: CASSLGQGVITEAFF.

With respect to this clone: This specimen includes other DNA sequences encoding the same CDR3. The rearrangement links TRBV5-4 to TRBJ2-5, with 9 nucleotides matching TRBD2. Looked up from germline, CDR1 is SGHNT and CDR2 is YYREEE (reference sequence). The CDR3 totals 13 residues. After removal of 2 bases from V and 5 bases from J, the junction contained 1 base not matched to a gene. For the CDR3, the DNA is TGTGCCAGCAGCTTAGCGGGAGGTGAGACCCAGTACTTC. Encoded protein: CASSLAGGETQYF.

This sequence joins TRBV5-6 and TRBJ1-3, with D uncertain. Germline lookup yields CDR1 SGHDT and CDR2 YYEEEE. V was trimmed by 2 bases and J by 0 bases, leaving 9 bases between them. The CDR3 is 15 residues long. CDR3 sequence (DNA): TGTGCCAGCAGCTTAAACAGAATCTCTGGAAACACCATATATTTT. Protein product: CASSLNRISGNTIYF.